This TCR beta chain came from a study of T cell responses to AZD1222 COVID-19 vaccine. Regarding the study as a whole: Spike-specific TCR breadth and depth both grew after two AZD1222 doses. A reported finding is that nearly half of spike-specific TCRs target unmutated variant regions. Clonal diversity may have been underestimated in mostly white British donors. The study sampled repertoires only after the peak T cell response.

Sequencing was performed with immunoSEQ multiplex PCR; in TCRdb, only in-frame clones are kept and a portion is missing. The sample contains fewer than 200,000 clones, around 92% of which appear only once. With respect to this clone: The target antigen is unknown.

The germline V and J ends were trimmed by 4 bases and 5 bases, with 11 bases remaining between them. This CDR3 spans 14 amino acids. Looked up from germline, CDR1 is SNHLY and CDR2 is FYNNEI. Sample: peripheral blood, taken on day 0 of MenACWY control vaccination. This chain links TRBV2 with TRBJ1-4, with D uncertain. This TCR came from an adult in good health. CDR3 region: CASSGSWQNEKLFF. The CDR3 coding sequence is TGTGCCAGCAGTGGGAGCTGGCAAAATGAAAAACTGTTTTTT.